This entry describes one T cell receptor beta chain. As yet, its antigen is unknown. The sample originates from a study of T cells in Graves' hyperthyroidism and ophthalmopathy. Study results and limitations: Model output signaled ophthalmopathy a median approximately 6 months ahead of onset.

Researchers took RNA transcripts and amplified the TCR beta CDR3 regions from them. The primer set for the first-round RT-PCR of the TCR CDR3 was HTBI. A single record per CDR3 protein comes from TCRdb applying MiXCR to the multiplex PCR reads. The sample consists of about 250,000 distinct CDR3 sequences, around 20% of them appearing once. The CDR3 totals 10 residues. Germline values: CDR1 SQVTM, CDR2 ANQGSEA. Trimming stripped 5 bases from V and 1 base from J, with 2 bases between. What was sequenced was blood. The chain links TRBV29-1 to TRBJ1-1; D ambiguous. The receptor comes from a man aged 25 to 45 with Graves' ophthalmopathy. The CDR3 coding sequence is TGCAGCGTTCGGAACACTGAAGCTTTCTTT. It specifies CSVRNTEAFF.